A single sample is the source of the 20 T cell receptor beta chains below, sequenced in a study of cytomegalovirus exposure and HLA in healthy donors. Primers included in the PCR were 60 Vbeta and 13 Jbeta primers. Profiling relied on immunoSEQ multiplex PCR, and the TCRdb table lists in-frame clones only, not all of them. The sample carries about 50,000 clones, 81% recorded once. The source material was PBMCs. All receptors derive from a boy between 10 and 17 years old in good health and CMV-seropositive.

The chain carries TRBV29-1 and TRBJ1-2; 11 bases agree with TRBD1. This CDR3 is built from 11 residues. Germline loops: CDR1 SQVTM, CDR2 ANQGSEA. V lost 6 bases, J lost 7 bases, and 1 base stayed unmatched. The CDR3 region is CSVGQGVGYTF. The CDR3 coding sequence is TGCAGCGTGGGACAGGGGGTTGGCTACACCTTC.

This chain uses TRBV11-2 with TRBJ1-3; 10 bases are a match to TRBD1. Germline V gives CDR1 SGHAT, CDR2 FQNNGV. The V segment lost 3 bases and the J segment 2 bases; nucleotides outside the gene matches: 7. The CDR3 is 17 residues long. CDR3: CASSFSPGTGAGNTIYF. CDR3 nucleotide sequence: TGTGCCAGCAGCTTTTCCCCCGGGACAGGGGCTGGAAACACCATATATTTT. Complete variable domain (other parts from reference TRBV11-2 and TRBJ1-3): EAGVAQSPRYKIIEKRQSVAFWCNPISGHATLYWYQQILGQGPKLLIQFQNNGVVDDSQLPKDRFSAERLKGVDSTLKIQPAKLEDSAVYLCASSFSPGTGAGNTIYFGEGSWLTVV.

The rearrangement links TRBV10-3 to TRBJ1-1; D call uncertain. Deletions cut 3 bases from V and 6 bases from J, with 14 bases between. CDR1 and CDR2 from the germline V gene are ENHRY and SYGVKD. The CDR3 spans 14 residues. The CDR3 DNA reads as TGTGCCATCAGTGATTTTAAGAAGAGGGCTGAAGCTTTCTTT. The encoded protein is CAISDFKKRAEAFF.

The CDR3 region is CASSPPTGTALAFF. CDR3 DNA: TGTGCCAGCTCACCACCTACCGGGACAGCTCTAGCTTTCTTT. The gene calls are TRBV18 and TRBJ1-1; the match to TRBD1 covers 7 bases. The ends lost 0 bases at V and 10 bases at J; junction bases unmatched: 8. The germline CDR1 and CDR2 sequences are KGHSH and LQKENI. The CDR3 length is 14 residues.

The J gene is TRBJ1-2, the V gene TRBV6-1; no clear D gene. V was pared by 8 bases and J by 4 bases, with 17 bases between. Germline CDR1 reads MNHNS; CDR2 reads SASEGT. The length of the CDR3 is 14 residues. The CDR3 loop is CASLRPGSSYGYTF. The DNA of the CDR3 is TGTGCCAGCTTGAGGCCCGGGAGTAGCTATGGCTACACCTTC.

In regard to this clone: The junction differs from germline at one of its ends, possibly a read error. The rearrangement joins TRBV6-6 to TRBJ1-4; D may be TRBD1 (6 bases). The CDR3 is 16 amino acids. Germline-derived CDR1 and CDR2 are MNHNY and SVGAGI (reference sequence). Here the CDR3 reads CASSYLQGRLYEKLFF. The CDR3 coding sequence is TGTGCCAGCAGCTACTTACAGGGCAGGTTATATGAAAAACTGTTTTTT.

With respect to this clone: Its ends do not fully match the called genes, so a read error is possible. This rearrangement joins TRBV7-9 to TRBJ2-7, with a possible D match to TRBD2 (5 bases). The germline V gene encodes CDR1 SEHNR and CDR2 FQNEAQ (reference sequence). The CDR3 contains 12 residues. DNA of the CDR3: TGTTCCAGCAGCTTACGGGGATACGAGCAGTACTTC. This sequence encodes CSSSLRGYEQYF.

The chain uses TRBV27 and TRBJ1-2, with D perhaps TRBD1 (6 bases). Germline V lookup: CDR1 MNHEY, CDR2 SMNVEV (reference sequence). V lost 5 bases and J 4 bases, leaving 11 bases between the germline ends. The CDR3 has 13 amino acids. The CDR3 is CASSEGVSYGYTF. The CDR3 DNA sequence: TGTGCCAGCAGTGAGGGGGTTAGCTATGGCTACACCTTC.

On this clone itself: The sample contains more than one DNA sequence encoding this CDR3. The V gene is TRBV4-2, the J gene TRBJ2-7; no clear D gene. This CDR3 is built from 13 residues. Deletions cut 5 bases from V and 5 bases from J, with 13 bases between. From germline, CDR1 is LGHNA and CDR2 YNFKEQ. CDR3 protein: CASSSQLRHEQYF. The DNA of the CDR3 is TGTGCCAGCAGCTCCCAGCTCAGGCACGAGCAGTACTTC.

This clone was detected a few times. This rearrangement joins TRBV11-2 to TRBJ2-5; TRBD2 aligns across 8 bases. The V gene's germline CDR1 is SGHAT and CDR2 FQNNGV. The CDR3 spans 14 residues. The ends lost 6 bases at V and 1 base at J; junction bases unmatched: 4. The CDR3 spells CASRRGGSQETQYF. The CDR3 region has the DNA TGTGCCAGCAGACGGGGGGGGTCCCAAGAGACCCAGTACTTC.

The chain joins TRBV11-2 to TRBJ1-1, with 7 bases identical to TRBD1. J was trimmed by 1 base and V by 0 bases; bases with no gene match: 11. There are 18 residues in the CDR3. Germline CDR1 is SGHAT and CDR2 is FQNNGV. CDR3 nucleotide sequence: TGTGCCAGCAGCTTAGATGTCGGGACAGCCCTGAGGAACACTGAAGCTTTCTTT. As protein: CASSLDVGTALRNTEAFF.

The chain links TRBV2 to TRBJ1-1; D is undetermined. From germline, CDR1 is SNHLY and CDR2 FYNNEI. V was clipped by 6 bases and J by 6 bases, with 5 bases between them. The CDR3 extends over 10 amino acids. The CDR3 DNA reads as TGTGCCAGCAGGGGCGCTGAAGCTTTCTTT. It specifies CASRGAEAFF.

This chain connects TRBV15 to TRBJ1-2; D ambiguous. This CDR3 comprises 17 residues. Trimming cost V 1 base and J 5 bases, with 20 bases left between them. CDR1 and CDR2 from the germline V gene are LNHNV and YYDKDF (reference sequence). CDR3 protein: CATSRGGFGGPVYGYTF. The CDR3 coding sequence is TGTGCCACCAGCAGAGGAGGGTTTGGAGGTCCGGTATATGGCTACACCTTC.

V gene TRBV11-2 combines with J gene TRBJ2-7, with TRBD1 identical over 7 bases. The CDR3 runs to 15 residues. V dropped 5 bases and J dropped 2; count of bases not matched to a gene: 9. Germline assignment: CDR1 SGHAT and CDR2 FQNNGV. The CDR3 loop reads CASSPSTGTAYEQYF. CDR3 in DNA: TGTGCCAGCAGCCCTTCAACCGGGACAGCCTACGAGCAGTACTTC.

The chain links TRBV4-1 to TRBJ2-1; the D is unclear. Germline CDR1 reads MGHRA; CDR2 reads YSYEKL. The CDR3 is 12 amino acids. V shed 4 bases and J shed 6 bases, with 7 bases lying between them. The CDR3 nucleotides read TGCGCCAGCAGCCCCTCGGGCAATGAGCAGTTCTTC. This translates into CASSPSGNEQFF.

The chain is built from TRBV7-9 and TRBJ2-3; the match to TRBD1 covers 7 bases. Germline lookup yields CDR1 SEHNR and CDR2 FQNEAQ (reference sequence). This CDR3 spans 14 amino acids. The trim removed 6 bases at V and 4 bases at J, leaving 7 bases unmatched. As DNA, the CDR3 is TGTGCCAGCAGTGGCAGGGGGTTTGCAGATACGCAGTATTTT. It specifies CASSGRGFADTQYF.

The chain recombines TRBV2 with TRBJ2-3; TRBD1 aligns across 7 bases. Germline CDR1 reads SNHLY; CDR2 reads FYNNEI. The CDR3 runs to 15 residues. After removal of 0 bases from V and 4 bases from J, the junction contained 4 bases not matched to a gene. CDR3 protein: CASSEALQGADTQYF. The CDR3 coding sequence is TGTGCCAGCAGTGAAGCGCTTCAGGGGGCAGATACGCAGTATTTT.

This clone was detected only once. CDR3 amino acids: CASSELEGTYNEQFF. For the CDR3, the DNA is TGTGCCAGCAGTGAATTGGAGGGGACGTACAATGAGCAGTTCTTC. The V call is TRBV6-1, the J call TRBJ2-1, with a possible D match to TRBD2 (6 bases). The CDR3 runs to 15 residues. The germline gives CDR1 MNHNS, CDR2 SASEGT. Trimming took 2 bases from V and 4 from J, leaving 12 bases between them.

The CDR3 sequence: CASGYSGGARETQYF. The DNA of the CDR3 is TGTGCCAGCGGATATAGCGGGGGGGCCCGGGAGACCCAGTACTTC. V usage is TRBV6-1 and J usage is TRBJ2-5; 11 bases map to TRBD2. The CDR3 is 15 amino acids. The germline gives CDR1 MNHNS, CDR2 SASEGT. Trimming cost V 8 bases and J 5 bases; bases outside gene matches: 10.

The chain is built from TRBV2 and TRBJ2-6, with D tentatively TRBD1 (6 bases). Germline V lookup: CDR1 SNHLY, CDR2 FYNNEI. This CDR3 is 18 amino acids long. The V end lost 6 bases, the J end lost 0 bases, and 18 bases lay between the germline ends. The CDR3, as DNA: TGTGCCAGCAGCCGCACAGGGCTCCGCTACTCTGGGGCCAACGTCCTGACTTTC. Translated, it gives CASSRTGLRYSGANVLTF.